Listed here are 28 T cell receptor beta chains from one sample, sequenced in a study of T cells after yellow fever vaccination. TCRdb independently ran MiXCR on the 5' RACE reads; one entry per CDR3 protein. The table shows just under 600,000 distinct CDR3 sequences, with approximately 13% occurring only once. Sample: PBMCs, taken on the day of the yellow fever booster vaccination. These receptor sequences come from a man aged 25 to 40 who received the YFV17D yellow fever vaccine.

This clonotype was detected a few times. V gene TRBV5-1 combines with J gene TRBJ2-1; D possibly corresponds to TRBD1 (6 bases). Trimming took 4 bases from V and 4 from J, leaving 9 bases between them. This CDR3 region has 13 residues. Germline CDR1 and CDR2: SGHRS and YFSETQ. CDR3: CASSGDIYNEQFF. CDR3 coding DNA: TGCGCCAGCAGCGGGGACATATACAATGAGCAGTTCTTC.

This chain joins TRBV5-5 and TRBJ1-4; D is unclear. This CDR3 is built from 13 residues. Germline values: CDR1 SGHKS, CDR2 YYEKEE (reference sequence). Trimming pared 3 bases from V and 7 bases from J, leaving 10 bases between. Here the CDR3 DNA reads TGTGCCAGCAGCTCTATGCCGGGTGAAAAACTGTTTTTT. This encodes CASSSMPGEKLFF.

J is TRBJ2-2 and V is TRBV7-2; D unclear. Germline V gene data show CDR1 as SGHTA and CDR2 as FQGNSA. There are 15 residues in the CDR3. V lost 0 bases and J 4 bases, leaving 9 bases between the germline ends. CDR3 sequence reads: CASSLAATTTGELFF. The CDR3 bases are TGTGCCAGCAGCTTAGCGGCTACTACCACCGGGGAGCTGTTTTTT. The full variable domain, rest sourced from reference TRBV7-2 and TRBJ2-2, is GAGVSQSPSNKVTEKGKDVELRCDPISGHTALYWYRQSLGQGLEFLIYFQGNSAPDKSGLPSDRFSAERTGGSVSTLTIQRTQQEDSAVYLCASSLAATTTGELFFGEGSRLTVL.

The chain links TRBV5-1 to TRBJ2-1; weak D call: TRBD2 (5 bases). The CDR3 loop spans 12 amino acids. V was pared by 7 bases and J by 3 bases, with 8 bases between. Germline CDR1 SGHRS, CDR2 YFSETQ. The CDR3: CASYRDYNEQFF. DNA of the CDR3: TGCGCCAGCTATCGGGACTACAATGAGCAGTTCTTC.

Written as DNA, the CDR3 is TGTGCCAGCAGCGAAAAGACATCAATCTACGAGCAGTACTTC. It encodes CASSEKTSIYEQYF. The chain has TRBV5-4 and TRBJ2-7; D uncertain. Trimming stripped 4 bases from V and 3 bases from J, with 14 bases between. There are 14 residues in the CDR3. The germline V gene has CDR1 SGHNT and CDR2 YYREEE (reference sequence).

The V gene is TRBV28, the J gene TRBJ1-6; 7 nucleotides match TRBD1. The CDR3 has 15 residues. CDR1 MDHEN and CDR2 SYDVKM come from the germline V gene. V shed 6 bases, J shed 11 bases, and the junction held 13 bases outside the gene matches. The CDR3 bases are TGTGCCAGCAGCTACCTACAGGGGAGTGGGGCACCCCTCCACTTT. It codes for CASSYLQGSGAPLHF.

This clonotype was observed a handful of times. The chain employs TRBV9 and TRBJ2-5; D uncertain. CDR1 SGDLS and CDR2 YYNGEE come from the germline V gene. The V gene lost 0 bases and the J gene lost 1 base, with 7 bases spanning the gap. This CDR3 region has 14 residues. The chain's CDR3 is CASSVGLGQETQYF. The CDR3 DNA reads TGTGCCAGCAGCGTAGGCCTGGGCCAAGAGACCCAGTACTTC.

The rearrangement links TRBV5-5 to TRBJ2-3, with TRBD2 matching 9 bases. From germline, CDR1 is SGHKS and CDR2 YYEKEE (reference sequence). The length of the CDR3 is 14 residues. V shed 3 bases and J 4 bases; nucleotides not matched to a gene: 3. This chain's CDR3 is CASSSLAGPDTQYF. The CDR3 DNA reads as TGTGCCAGCAGCTCCCTAGCGGGGCCAGATACGCAGTATTTT.

This clonotype was recorded a few times. The gene calls are TRBV6-1 and TRBJ2-6; no clear D gene. Per germline, CDR1 MNHNS and CDR2 SASEGT. The CDR3 runs 15 residues. Trimming left V 8 bases short and J 0 bases short, with 11 bases between. The CDR3 nucleotides read TGTGCCAGCGGTACACCCTTCTCTGGGGCCAACGTCCTGACTTTC. Protein product: CASGTPFSGANVLTF.

This clonotype was counted only a few times. The chain uses TRBV18 and TRBJ2-1, with TRBD2 matching over 9 bases. The CDR3 is 15 residues long. Trimming cost V 3 bases and J 3 bases; bases outside gene matches: 3. Germline-derived CDR1 and CDR2 are KGHSH and LQKENI. For the CDR3, the DNA is TGTGCCAGCTCACCCGGGACTAGCTTCTACAATGAGCAGTTCTTC. It translates to CASSPGTSFYNEQFF.

This clonotype was observed a few times. The chain links TRBV7-9 to TRBJ2-2, with TRBD2 identical over 12 bases. Germline V gene sequence: CDR1 SEHNR, CDR2 FQNEAQ (reference sequence). This CDR3 spans 16 amino acids. With 4 bases clipped from V and 6 bases from J, the junction kept 6 bases outside the gene matches. The CDR3 loop is CASSSTSGRRSGELFF. The CDR3 DNA reads TGTGCCAGCAGCTCCACTAGCGGGAGGAGGTCCGGGGAGCTGTTTTTT.

This clonotype was counted a few times. The chain links TRBV12-3 or TRBV12-4 to TRBJ2-1, with 8 bases fitting TRBD2. CDR3 length: 15 residues. Trimming removed 7 bases from V and 5 bases from J; junction bases left unmatched: 10. The CDR3 region has the DNA TGTGCCAGCACCCTCCGGGAGGGTGGAGACAATGAGCAGTTCTTC. Translated, it gives CASTLREGGDNEQFF.

This clonotype was counted ten times or more. J is TRBJ2-1 and V is TRBV12-3 or TRBV12-4; 8 nucleotides line up with TRBD2. The CDR3 covers 13 residues. V dropped 8 bases and J dropped 9; count of bases not matched to a gene: 9. CDR3 bases: TGTGCCAGCCGAACGGGAGGGGAAGGTGAGCAGTTCTTC. Residues: CASRTGGEGEQFF.

The J gene is TRBJ1-2, the V gene TRBV12-3 or TRBV12-4; D is unclear. Trimming cost V 5 bases and J 9 bases, with 16 bases left between them. The CDR3 has 13 residues. DNA for the CDR3: TGTGCCAGCAGTCCCGATCGGACTTTGAGCTACACCTTC. It encodes CASSPDRTLSYTF.

The rearrangement uses TRBV20-1 and TRBJ1-1; possible D gene TRBD1, 6 bases. Germline loops: CDR1 DFQATT, CDR2 SNEGSKA (reference sequence). CDR3 size: 12 residues. The chain's CDR3 is CSLGPRGTEAFF. The CDR3 nucleotides are TGCAGCCTGGGGCCAAGGGGGACTGAAGCTTTCTTT.

This clonotype was detected ten times or more. The CDR3 coding sequence is TGTGCCAGCAGCTTTTCCCAGGGCCACTACAATGAGCAGTTCTTC. It translates to CASSFSQGHYNEQFF. This rearrangement joins TRBV7-9 to TRBJ2-1, with a possible D match to TRBD1 (5 bases). Germline V gene sequence: CDR1 SEHNR, CDR2 FQNEAQ (reference sequence). V was pared by 3 bases and J by 3 bases, with 12 bases between. This CDR3 comprises 15 residues.

In regard to this clonotype: Mismatch with germline at one junction end may stem from a read error. The genes are TRBV11-2 and TRBJ2-7; tentative D call: TRBD2 (5 bases). CDR1 is SGHAT, CDR2 FQNNGV, per germline. The CDR3 runs 11 residues. CDR3 DNA: TGTGCCAGCAGCTCGTTGTTCGGTGGAGGCTTC. Translating it yields CASSSLFGGGF. Combining the CDR3 with reference TRBV11-2 and TRBJ2-7 gives the whole variable domain EAGVAQSPRYKIIEKRQSVAFWCNPISGHATLYWYQQILGQGPKLLIQFQNNGVVDDSQLPKDRFSAERLKGVDSTLKIQPAKLEDSAVYLCASSSLFGGGFGPGTRLTVT.

This clonotype was seen a handful of times. The V and J genes are TRBV20-1 and TRBJ2-2; 7 positions match TRBD1. CDR1 and CDR2 (germline): DFQATT, SNEGSKA (reference sequence). This CDR3 is built from 14 residues. V trimming: 5 bases; J trimming: 1 base; junction bases outside the gene matches: 4. The CDR3 region is CSAGGQRNTGELFF. In nucleotides, the CDR3 is TGCAGTGCTGGGGGACAGAGGAACACCGGGGAGCTGTTTTTT.

This clonotype came up many times. The CDR3 loop is CASSHGRARVPGELFF. The CDR3 DNA follows: TGTGCCAGCAGCCACGGGAGGGCTAGAGTTCCCGGGGAGCTGTTTTTT. The V and J genes are TRBV5-5 and TRBJ2-2; TRBD2 matches 8 bases. Germline values: CDR1 SGHKS, CDR2 YYEKEE (reference sequence). Losses at the gene ends were 4 bases for V and 6 bases for J; bases not matched to a gene: 11. The CDR3 covers 16 residues.

This chain joins TRBV7-8 and TRBJ2-1; tentative D call: TRBD1 (6 bases). In germline, CDR1 is SGHVS, CDR2 FQNEAQ. The CDR3 contains 15 residues. Between the trimmed V and J ends, which lost 7 bases and 4 bases, there was a span of 17 bases. CDR3 amino acids: CASTERVRGYNEQFF. The CDR3 DNA is TGTGCCAGCACCGAAAGGGTGAGGGGGTACAATGAGCAGTTCTTC.

This clonotype was counted only a few times. This sequence joins TRBV23-1 and TRBJ2-1, with 10 bases identical to TRBD1. TRBV23-1 is an ORF for which the function is uncertain. V was clipped by 8 bases and J by 4 bases; unmatched bases: 5. This CDR3 spans 14 amino acids. The CDR3 DNA reads as TGCGCCAGCCTGGACAGGGGGAGATACAATGAGCAGTTCTTC. Encoded protein: CASLDRGRYNEQFF.

The genes are TRBV5-1 and TRBJ2-2; 8 nucleotides agree with TRBD2. Germline V CDR1 and CDR2: SGHRS, YFSETQ. The J segment lost 0 bases and the V segment lost 6 bases, leaving 10 bases of the junction unmatched. The CDR3 is 17 amino acids. This chain's CDR3 is CASKAAGAPSNTGELFF. DNA of the CDR3: TGCGCCAGCAAGGCAGCGGGGGCCCCCTCGAACACCGGGGAGCTGTTTTTT.

This clonotype came up many times. This sequence joins TRBV3-1 and TRBJ2-2; no definite D call. The CDR3 sequence is 16 residues long. In germline, CDR1 is LGHDT, CDR2 YNNKEL (reference sequence). V was trimmed by 4 bases and J by 0 bases, leaving 12 bases between them. In DNA form, the CDR3 reads TGTGCCAGCAGCCCACGACGCAGAACGAACACCGGGGAGCTGTTTTTT. This encodes CASSPRRRTNTGELFF.

This clonotype is a singleton in its sample. The V and J genes are TRBV20-1 and TRBJ1-6, with D possibly matching TRBD1 (5 bases). This CDR3 contains 13 residues. Trimming shortened V by 4 bases and J by 6 bases, and 10 bases separated the two germline ends. Germline values: CDR1 DFQATT, CDR2 SNEGSKA (reference sequence). The DNA for the CDR3 is TGCAGTGCTATAGGGGACGGTAATTCACCCCTCCACTTT. This gives the protein CSAIGDGNSPLHF.

This clonotype was detected once. This sequence joins TRBV20-1 and TRBJ2-1; D is possibly TRBD2 (6 bases). Germline values: CDR1 DFQATT, CDR2 SNEGSKA (reference sequence). The CDR3 has 14 amino acids. Between the trimmed V and J ends, which lost 4 bases and 0 bases, there was a span of 10 bases. The CDR3 region is CSATSADSYNEQFF. CDR3 nucleotide sequence: TGCAGTGCTACTAGCGCCGACTCCTACAATGAGCAGTTCTTC.

This clonotype occurred a few times. This chain joins TRBV20-1 and TRBJ2-7, with a weak D call TRBD2 (5 bases). With 3 bases removed from V and 2 bases from J, the gap between germline ends came to 11 bases. Germline loops: CDR1 DFQATT, CDR2 SNEGSKA (reference sequence). The CDR3 extends over 13 amino acids. The CDR3 is CSASRSGTYEQYF. The CDR3, as DNA: TGCAGTGCTAGTAGATCCGGGACCTACGAGCAGTACTTC.

The chain carries TRBV4-3 and TRBJ1-4; no reliable D call. Germline assignment: CDR1 LGHNA and CDR2 YSLEER. V lost 1 base and J 2 bases, leaving 8 bases between the germline ends. The CDR3 has 15 amino acids. This CDR3 is CASSQVVGTNEKLFF. Here the CDR3 DNA reads TGCGCCAGCAGCCAAGTAGTGGGGACTAATGAAAAACTGTTTTTT.

This clonotype showed up many times. V and J are TRBV20-1 and TRBJ1-4; D unclear. The V gene's germline CDR1 is DFQATT and CDR2 SNEGSKA (reference sequence). The V gene lost 5 bases and the J gene lost 0 bases, with 10 bases spanning the gap. CDR3 length equals 14 residues. In nucleotides, the CDR3 is TGCAGTGCTGCCGATTGGGCAACTAATGAAAAACTGTTTTTT. This gives the protein CSAADWATNEKLFF.